This TCR beta chain derives from a study of shared clonotypes between healthy human individuals. V dropped 5 bases and J dropped 0 bases, with 14 bases sitting between them. The CDR3 is made up of 15 amino acids. Germline V gene sequence: CDR1 SGHAT, CDR2 FQNNGV. This table comes from immunoSEQ multiplex PCR, and its TCRdb copy is limited to in-frame clones, with some not included. The repertoire holds 800,000 or so clones, 90% to 98% seen once, with under 0.3% in the top ten. Cells designated naive CD8 were CD45RO-negative and were positively selected for CCR7, with terminally differentiated effector memory CD45RA+ cells excluded.

The sequence derives from a young man in good health. Sequencing was carried out using naive CD8+ T cells sorted from blood. V and J are TRBV11-2 and TRBJ2-7; D may match TRBD1 or TRBD2 (5 bases each). The CDR3 region has the DNA TGTGCCAGCAGCCTTGGGACCGCCTCCTCCTACGAGCAGTACTTC. Translation: CASSLGTASSYEQYF.